This T cell receptor beta chain derives from a study of blood T cell repertoires in COVID-19. As for the study in general: COVID-19 samples from acute and convalescent phases originated in the United States, Italy and Spain. PBMCs, B-cell-depleted T cells, or T cells were the source of the cDNA or gDNA that made up the material.

This CDR3 is 12 amino acids long. V dropped 6 bases and J dropped 6 bases, with 9 bases sitting between them. Per the germline V gene, CDR1 is SNHLY and CDR2 is FYNNEI. In the original processing: Reference gene primer amplification in the assay estimated nucleated cell counts. This table comes from immunoSEQ multiplex PCR, and its TCRdb copy is limited to in-frame clones, with some not included. V, J and clone size reflect that table, while D and trimming were determined from the DNA. The table shows about 84,000 clones, with about 83% occurring only once. The receptor's source is an older man with active or convalescent COVID-19. What was sequenced was peripheral blood. This chain joins TRBV2 and TRBJ1-5, with D possibly matching TRBD1 (5 bases). The CDR3 protein is CASSDRPQPQHF. The CDR3, as DNA: TGTGCCAGCAGCGACAGACCTCAGCCCCAGCATTTT.